In its sample, the clone carrying this T cell receptor beta chain was seen a few times. The entry originates in a study of blood T cells in healthy people across ages. Germline lookup yields CDR1 MNHNS and CDR2 SASEGT. The CDR3 consists of 15 residues. V lost 4 bases and J lost 2, with 15 bases in between. A second 7 to 11 cycle PCR used barcoded and J-beta primers. Every cDNA molecule carried a tag from a template-switch adaptor bearing 12 random nucleotides. TCRdb re-called the 5' RACE reads with MiXCR, one entry per CDR3 protein. The sample shows just under 900,000 distinct CDR3 sequences, about 28% of them seen only once.

Sample: blood. The receptor comes from a woman aged 80 or over in good health. The chain couples TRBV6-1 to TRBJ2-7; D tentatively fits TRBD1 or TRBD2 (6 bases each). The DNA for the CDR3 is TGTGCCAGCAGTGGCACAGGGACTTACACCTACGAGCAGTACTTC. This gives the protein CASSGTGTYTYEQYF.